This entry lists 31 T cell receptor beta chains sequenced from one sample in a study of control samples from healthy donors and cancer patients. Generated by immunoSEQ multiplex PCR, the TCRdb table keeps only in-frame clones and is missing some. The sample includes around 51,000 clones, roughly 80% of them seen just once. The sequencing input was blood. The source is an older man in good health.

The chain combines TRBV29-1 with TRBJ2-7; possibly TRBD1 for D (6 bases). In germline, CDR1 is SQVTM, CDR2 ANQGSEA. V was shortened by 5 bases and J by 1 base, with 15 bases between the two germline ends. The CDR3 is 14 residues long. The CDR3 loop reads CSVSWSQGSYEQYF. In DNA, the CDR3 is TGCAGCGTTTCTTGGTCTCAGGGGTCCTACGAGCAGTACTTC.

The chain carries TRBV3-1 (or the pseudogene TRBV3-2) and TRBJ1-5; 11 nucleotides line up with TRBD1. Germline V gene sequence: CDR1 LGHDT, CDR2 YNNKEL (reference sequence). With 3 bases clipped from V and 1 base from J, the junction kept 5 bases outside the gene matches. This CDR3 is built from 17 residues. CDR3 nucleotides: TGTGCCAGCAGCCACGGGACAGGGGGGGGGAGCAATCAGCCCCAGCATTTT. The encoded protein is CASSHGTGGGSNQPQHF.

CDR3: CASSLDRGQPQHF. The CDR3 region has the DNA TGTGCCAGCAGCTTAGACAGGGGCCAGCCCCAGCATTTT. V is TRBV7-2 and J is TRBJ1-5, with TRBD1 matching 7 bases. Trimming at V came to 1 base and at J to 7 bases, leaving 1 base not matched to a gene. CDR1 SGHTA and CDR2 FQGNSA come from the germline V gene. This CDR3 comprises 13 residues.

The CDR3 loop reads CASTPGPYLPADTQYF. The CDR3 DNA reads as TGTGCCAGCACCCCGGGACCGTATCTTCCAGCAGATACGCAGTATTTT. The chain recombines TRBV28 with TRBJ2-3; either TRBD1 or TRBD2 may supply D (5 bases each). The CDR3 is 16 amino acids. Germline V gene lookup returns CDR1 MDHEN and CDR2 SYDVKM. Trimming took off 7 bases at V and 4 bases at J, with 21 bases between the two ends.

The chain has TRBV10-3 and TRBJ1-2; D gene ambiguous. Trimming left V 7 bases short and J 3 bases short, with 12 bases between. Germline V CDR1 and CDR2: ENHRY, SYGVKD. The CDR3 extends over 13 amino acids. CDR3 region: CAITPRADYGYTF. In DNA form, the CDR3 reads TGTGCCATCACCCCTAGGGCGGACTATGGCTACACCTTC.

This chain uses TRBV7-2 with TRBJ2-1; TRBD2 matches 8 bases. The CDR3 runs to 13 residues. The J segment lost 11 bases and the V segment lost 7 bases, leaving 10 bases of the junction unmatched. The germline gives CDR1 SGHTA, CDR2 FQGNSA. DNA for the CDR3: TGTGCCAGCACCCTTAGGAGCGGGGGCCAGCAGTTCTTC. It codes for CASTLRSGGQQFF. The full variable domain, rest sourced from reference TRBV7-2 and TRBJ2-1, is GAGVSQSPSNKVTEKGKDVELRCDPISGHTALYWYRQSLGQGLEFLIYFQGNSAPDKSGLPSDRFSAERTGGSVSTLTIQRTQQEDSAVYLCASTLRSGGQQFFGPGTRLTVL.

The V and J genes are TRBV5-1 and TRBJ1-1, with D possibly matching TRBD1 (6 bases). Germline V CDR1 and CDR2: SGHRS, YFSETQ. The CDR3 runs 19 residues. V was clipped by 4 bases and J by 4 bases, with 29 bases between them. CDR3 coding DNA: TGCGCCAGCAGCCGTGATCCGGCAGGACGGGGCAGGGGCGGCACTGAAGCTTTCTTT. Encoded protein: CASSRDPAGRGRGGTEAFF.

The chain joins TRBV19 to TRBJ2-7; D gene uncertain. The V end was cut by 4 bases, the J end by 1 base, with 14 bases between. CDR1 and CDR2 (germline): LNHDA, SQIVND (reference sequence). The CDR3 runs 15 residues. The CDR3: CASSNRAPGSYEQYF. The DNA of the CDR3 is TGTGCCAGTAGTAACCGGGCCCCCGGATCCTACGAGCAGTACTTC. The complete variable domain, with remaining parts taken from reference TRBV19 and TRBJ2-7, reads DGGITQSPKYLFRKEGQNVTLSCEQNLNHDAMYWYRQDPGQGLRLIYYSQIVNDFQKGDIAEGYSVSREKKESFPLTVTSAQKNPTAFYLCASSNRAPGSYEQYFGPGTRLTVT.

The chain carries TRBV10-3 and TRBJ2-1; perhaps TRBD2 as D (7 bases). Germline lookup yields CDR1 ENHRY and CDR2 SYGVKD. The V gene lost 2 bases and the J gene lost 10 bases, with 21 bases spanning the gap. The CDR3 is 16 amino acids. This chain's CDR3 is CAISEATGGRLGEQFF. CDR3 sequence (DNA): TGTGCCATCAGTGAGGCGACGGGGGGCCGACTGGGGGAGCAGTTCTTC.

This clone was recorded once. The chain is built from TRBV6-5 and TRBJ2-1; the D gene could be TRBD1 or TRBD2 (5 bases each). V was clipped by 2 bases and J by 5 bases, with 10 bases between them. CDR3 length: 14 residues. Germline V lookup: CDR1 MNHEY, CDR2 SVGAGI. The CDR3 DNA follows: TGTGCCAGCAGTTACAGAGGGGTCAACAATGAGCAGTTCTTC. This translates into CASSYRGVNNEQFF.

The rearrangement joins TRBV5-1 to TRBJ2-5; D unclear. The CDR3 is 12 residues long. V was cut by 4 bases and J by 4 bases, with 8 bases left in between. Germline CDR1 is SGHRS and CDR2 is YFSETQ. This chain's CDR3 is CASSRTVETQYF. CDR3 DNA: TGCGCCAGCAGCAGGACCGTAGAGACCCAGTACTTC.

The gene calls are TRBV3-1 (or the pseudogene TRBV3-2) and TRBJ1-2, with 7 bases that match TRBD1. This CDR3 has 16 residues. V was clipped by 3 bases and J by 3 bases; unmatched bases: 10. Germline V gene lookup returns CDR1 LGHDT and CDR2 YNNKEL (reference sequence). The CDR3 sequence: CASSHQGQRNDYGYTF. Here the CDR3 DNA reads TGTGCCAGCAGCCATCAGGGACAGCGCAATGACTATGGCTACACCTTC.

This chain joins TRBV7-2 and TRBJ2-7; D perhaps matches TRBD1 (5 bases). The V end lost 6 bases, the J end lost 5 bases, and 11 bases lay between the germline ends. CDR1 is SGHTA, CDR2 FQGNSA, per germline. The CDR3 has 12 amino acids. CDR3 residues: CASRLRGNEQYF. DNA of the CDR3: TGTGCCAGCAGACTTAGGGGCAACGAGCAGTACTTC.

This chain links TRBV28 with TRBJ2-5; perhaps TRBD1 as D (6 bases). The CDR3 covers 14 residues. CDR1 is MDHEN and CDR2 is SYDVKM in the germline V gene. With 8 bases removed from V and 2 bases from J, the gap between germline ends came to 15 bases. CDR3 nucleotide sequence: TGTGCCAGCTGCCCTGGCGGACAGCAAGAGACCCAGTACTTC. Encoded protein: CASCPGGQQETQYF.

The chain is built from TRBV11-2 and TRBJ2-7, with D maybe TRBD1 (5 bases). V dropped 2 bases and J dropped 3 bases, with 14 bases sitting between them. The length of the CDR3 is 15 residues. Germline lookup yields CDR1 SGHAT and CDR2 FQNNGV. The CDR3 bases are TGTGCCAGCAGCTTACTCCAGGGTGGGTACTACGAGCAGTACTTC. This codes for CASSLLQGGYYEQYF.

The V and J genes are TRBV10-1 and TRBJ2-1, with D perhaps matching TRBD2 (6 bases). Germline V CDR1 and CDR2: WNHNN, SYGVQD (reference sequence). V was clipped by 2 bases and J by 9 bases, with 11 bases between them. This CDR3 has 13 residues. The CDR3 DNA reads TGCGCCAGCAGTGAGGGGCTAGCGTTTGAGCAGTTCTTC. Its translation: CASSEGLAFEQFF.

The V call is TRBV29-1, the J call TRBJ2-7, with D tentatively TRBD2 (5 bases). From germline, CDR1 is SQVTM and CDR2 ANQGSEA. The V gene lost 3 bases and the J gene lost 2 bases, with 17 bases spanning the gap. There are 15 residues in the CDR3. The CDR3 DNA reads TGCAGCGTTGATGGGGATGAGGGTTTAACCTACGAGCAGTACTTC. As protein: CSVDGDEGLTYEQYF.

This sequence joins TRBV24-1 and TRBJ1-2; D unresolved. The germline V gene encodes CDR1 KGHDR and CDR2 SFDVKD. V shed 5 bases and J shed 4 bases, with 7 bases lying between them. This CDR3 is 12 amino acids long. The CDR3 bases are TGTGCCACCAGTGTTTCCAGCTATGGCTACACCTTC. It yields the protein CATSVSSYGYTF.

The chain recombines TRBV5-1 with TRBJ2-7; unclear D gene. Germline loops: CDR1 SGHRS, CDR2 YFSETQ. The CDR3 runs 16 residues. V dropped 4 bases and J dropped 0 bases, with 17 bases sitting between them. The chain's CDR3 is CASSRGRGAGSYEQYF. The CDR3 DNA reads TGCGCCAGCAGCCGCGGCCGTGGCGCTGGCTCCTACGAGCAGTACTTC.

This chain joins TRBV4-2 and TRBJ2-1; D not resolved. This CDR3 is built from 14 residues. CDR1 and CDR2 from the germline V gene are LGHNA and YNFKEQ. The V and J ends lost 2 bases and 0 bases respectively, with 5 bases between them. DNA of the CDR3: TGTGCCAGCAGCCAACGAGACTCCTACAATGAGCAGTTCTTC. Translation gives CASSQRDSYNEQFF.

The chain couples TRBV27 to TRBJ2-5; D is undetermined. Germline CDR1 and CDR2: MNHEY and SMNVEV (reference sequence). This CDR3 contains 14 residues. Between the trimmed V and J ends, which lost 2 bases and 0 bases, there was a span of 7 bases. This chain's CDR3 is CASSLTRYQETQYF. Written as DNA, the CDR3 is TGTGCCAGCAGTTTAACACGGTACCAAGAGACCCAGTACTTC.

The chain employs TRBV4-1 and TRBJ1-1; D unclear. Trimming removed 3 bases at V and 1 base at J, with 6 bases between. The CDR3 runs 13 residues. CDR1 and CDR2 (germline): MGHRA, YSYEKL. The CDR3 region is CASSHPRNTEAFF. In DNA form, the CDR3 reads TGCGCCAGCAGCCACCCCCGGAACACTGAAGCTTTCTTT.

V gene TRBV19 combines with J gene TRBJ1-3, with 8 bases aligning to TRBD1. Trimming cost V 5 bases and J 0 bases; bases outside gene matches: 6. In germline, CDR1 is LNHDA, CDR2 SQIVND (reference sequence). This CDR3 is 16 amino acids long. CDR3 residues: CASSPTGAYSGNTIYF. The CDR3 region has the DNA TGTGCCAGTAGTCCGACAGGGGCCTACTCTGGAAACACCATATATTTT.

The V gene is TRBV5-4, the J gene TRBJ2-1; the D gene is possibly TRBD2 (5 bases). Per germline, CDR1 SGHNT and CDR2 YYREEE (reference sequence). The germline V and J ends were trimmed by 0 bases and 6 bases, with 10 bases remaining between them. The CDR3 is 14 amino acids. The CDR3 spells CASSLVGSVNEQFF. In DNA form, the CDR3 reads TGTGCCAGCAGCTTGGTCGGTAGCGTCAATGAGCAGTTCTTC.

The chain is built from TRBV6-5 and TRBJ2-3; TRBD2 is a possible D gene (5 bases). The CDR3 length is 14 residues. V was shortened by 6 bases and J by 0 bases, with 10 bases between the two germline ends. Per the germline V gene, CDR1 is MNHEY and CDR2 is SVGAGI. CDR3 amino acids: CASRSDLSTDTQYF. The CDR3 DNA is TGTGCCAGCAGATCGGACTTAAGCACAGATACGCAGTATTTT.

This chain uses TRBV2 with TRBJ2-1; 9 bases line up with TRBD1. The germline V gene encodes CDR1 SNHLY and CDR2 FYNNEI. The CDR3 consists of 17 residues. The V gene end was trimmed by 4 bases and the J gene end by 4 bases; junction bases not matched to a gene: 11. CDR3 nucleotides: TGTGCCAGCAGTGGGCGTTCGGGACAGGGTATTTACAATGAGCAGTTCTTC. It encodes CASSGRSGQGIYNEQFF.

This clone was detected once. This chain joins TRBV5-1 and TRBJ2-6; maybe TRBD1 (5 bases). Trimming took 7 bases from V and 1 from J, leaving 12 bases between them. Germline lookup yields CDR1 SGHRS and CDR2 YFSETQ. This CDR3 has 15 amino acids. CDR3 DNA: TGCGCCAGCGGGCAGGGCAATTCTGGGGCCAACGTCCTGACTTTC. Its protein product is CASGQGNSGANVLTF.

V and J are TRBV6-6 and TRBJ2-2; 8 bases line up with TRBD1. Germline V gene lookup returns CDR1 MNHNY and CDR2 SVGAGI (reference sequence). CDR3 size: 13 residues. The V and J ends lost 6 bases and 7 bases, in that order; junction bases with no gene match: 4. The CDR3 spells CASRDRANGELFF. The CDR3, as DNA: TGTGCCAGCAGGGACAGGGCTAACGGGGAGCTGTTTTTT.

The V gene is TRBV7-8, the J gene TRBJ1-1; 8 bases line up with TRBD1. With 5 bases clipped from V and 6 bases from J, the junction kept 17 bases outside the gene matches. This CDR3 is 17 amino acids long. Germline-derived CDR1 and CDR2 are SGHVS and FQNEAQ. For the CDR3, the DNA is TGTGCCAGCAGCAAATCTGGGACAGGCGGTGCGGACCCTGAAGCTTTCTTT. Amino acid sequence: CASSKSGTGGADPEAFF.

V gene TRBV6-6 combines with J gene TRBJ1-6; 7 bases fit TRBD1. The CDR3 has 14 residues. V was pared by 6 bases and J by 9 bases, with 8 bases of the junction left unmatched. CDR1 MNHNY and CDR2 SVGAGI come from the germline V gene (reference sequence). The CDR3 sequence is CASRGQSSGSPLHF. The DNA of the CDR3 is TGTGCCAGCAGGGGACAGTCCTCGGGTTCACCCCTCCACTTT.

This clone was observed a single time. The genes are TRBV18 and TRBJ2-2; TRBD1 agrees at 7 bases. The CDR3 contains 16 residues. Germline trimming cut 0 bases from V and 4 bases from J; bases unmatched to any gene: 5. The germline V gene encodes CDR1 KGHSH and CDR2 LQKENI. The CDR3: CASSPPSTGSTGELFF. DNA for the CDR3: TGTGCCAGCTCACCACCGTCGACAGGGAGCACCGGGGAGCTGTTTTTT.